This T cell receptor (beta chain) was identified during a study of T cells in Graves' hyperthyroidism and ophthalmopathy. Amplification of TCR beta CDR3 regions used RNA as the template. A first-round RT-PCR of the TCR CDR3 used the HTBI primer set. In TCRdb, the multiplex PCR reads were re-called with MiXCR into one record per CDR3 protein. The sample includes 490,000 or so distinct CDR3 sequences, less than 25% of them seen just once. The CDR3 consists of 15 residues. CDR1 DFQATT and CDR2 SNEGSKA come from the germline V gene (reference sequence). The V gene lost 0 bases and the J gene lost 5 bases, with 16 bases spanning the gap. Whole-study findings and limits: Blood also contained most expanded thyroid clonotypes above 0.001.

This clonotype was counted at least ten times. Its antigen remains unidentified. This TCR derives from a woman aged 70-85 years with Graves' ophthalmopathy. The chain carries TRBV20-1 and TRBJ2-5, with D possibly TRBD2 on 6 matching bases. The sample taken for sequencing was blood. CDR3 region: CSAREASGGGETQYF. CDR3 nucleotide sequence: TGCAGTGCTAGAGAAGCGAGCGGAGGAGGGGAGACCCAGTACTTC.